The clone carrying this TCR beta chain showed up just once. The data belong to a study of blood T cells in healthy people across ages. A second PCR of about 6 to 11 cycles used a sample-barcoded 5' primer and a J-beta primer mix. TCRdb ran MiXCR on the 5' RACE reads and lists one entry per CDR3 protein. The sample holds about 1.4 million distinct CDR3 sequences; roughly 64% are singletons and the top ten take 6.7%. Per sample, a minimum of 6 million PBMCs were isolated. The TCR sequence derives from a man younger than 35 in good health. Sequenced material: blood.

CDR3 DNA sequence: TGTGCCAGCAGCGTAGGGGCAGGGGCGGGTGAGCAGTTCTTC. Its translation: CASSVGAGAGEQFF. This rearrangement joins TRBV7-2 to TRBJ2-1; D possibly corresponds to TRBD1 (6 bases). Trimming took off 5 bases at V and 9 bases at J, with 17 bases between the two ends. CDR1 and CDR2 (germline): SGHTA, FQGNSA. This CDR3 comprises 14 residues.